This T cell receptor (beta chain) was found in a study of blood T cell repertoires in COVID-19. Self-reported history from a screening survey and questionnaire set each donor's cohort. TCRdb's table, derived via immunoSEQ multiplex PCR, lists solely in-frame clones and lacks some. The repertoire holds about 270,000 clones, with around 90% as singletons. Germline V lookup: CDR1 SGHVS, CDR2 FNYEAQ. The CDR3 consists of 15 residues. V gave up 5 bases and J gave up 2 bases, with 16 bases separating them. The clonotype comes from a man in his forties who had been exposed to COVID-19. The gene calls are TRBV7-6 and TRBJ2-7, with D maybe TRBD2 (6 bases). Material: PBMCs or T cells enriched from blood (not recorded which). CDR3 in amino acids: CASSLGGPVTYEQYF. CDR3 nucleotides: TGTGCCAGCAGCCTAGGAGGGCCAGTAACCTACGAGCAGTACTTC. The full variable domain, rest sourced from reference TRBV7-6 and TRBJ2-7, is GAGVSQSPRYKVTKRGQDVALRCDPISGHVSLYWYRQALGQGPEFLTYFNYEAQQDKSGLPNDRFSAERPEGSISTLTIQRTEQRDSAMYRCASSLGGPVTYEQYFGPGTRLTVT.